These 9 T cell receptor beta chains were all obtained from the same sample, sequenced in a study of blood T cell repertoires in COVID-19. Clones were sequenced by immunoSEQ multiplex PCR, and TCRdb holds only the in-frame ones, with some missing. The sample includes 84,000 or so clones, approximately 88% of them seen just once. Sample: peripheral blood. The receptors were sampled from a man between 70 and 80 years old with acute or convalescent COVID-19.

V is TRBV18 and J is TRBJ2-3; 12 nucleotides align to TRBD2. The CDR3 has 17 amino acids. J gave up 6 bases and V 3 bases, and 10 bases lay outside the gene matches. Germline V gene sequence: CDR1 KGHSH, CDR2 LQKENI. CDR3 bases: TGTGCCAGCTCACCTGGGGCTAGCGGGGGGGCCATGGATACGCAGTATTTT. Translation gives CASSPGASGGAMDTQYF.

This chain connects TRBV19 to TRBJ2-3, with TRBD2 matching 9 bases. V was pared by 4 bases and J by 3 bases, with 8 bases of the junction left unmatched. Germline V gene sequence: CDR1 LNHDA, CDR2 SQIVND (reference sequence). The CDR3 length is 16 residues. The CDR3 reads CASSTGPSGRTDTQYF. DNA for the CDR3: TGTGCCAGTAGTACAGGCCCCAGCGGGAGGACAGATACGCAGTATTTT. Supplemented by reference TRBV19 and TRBJ2-3, the full variable domain reads DGGITQSPKYLFRKEGQNVTLSCEQNLNHDAMYWYRQDPGQGLRLIYYSQIVNDFQKGDIAEGYSVSREKKESFPLTVTSAQKNPTAFYLCASSTGPSGRTDTQYFGPGTRLTVL.

The J gene is TRBJ1-5, the V gene TRBV7-2; 10 bases agree with TRBD1. The junction had 10 bases not matched to a gene; V was cut back by 5 bases and J by 9 bases. The germline CDR1 and CDR2 sequences are SGHTA and FQGNSA. CDR3 length: 15 amino acids. This CDR3 is CASSPGQGFWTPQHF. In DNA form, the CDR3 reads TGTGCCAGCAGCCCGGGACAGGGGTTTTGGACGCCCCAGCATTTT. Together with reference TRBV7-2 and TRBJ1-5, the CDR3 gives the full variable domain: GAGVSQSPSNKVTEKGKDVELRCDPISGHTALYWYRQSLGQGLEFLIYFQGNSAPDKSGLPSDRFSAERTGGSVSTLTIQRTQQEDSAVYLCASSPGQGFWTPQHFGDGTRLSIL.

The V and J genes are TRBV7-3 and TRBJ2-1; 13 nucleotides line up with TRBD2. Trimming at V came to 0 bases and at J to 5 bases, leaving 7 bases not matched to a gene. The V gene's germline CDR1 is SGHTA and CDR2 FQGTGA. The CDR3 spans 18 residues. The CDR3 DNA reads as TGTGCCAGCAGCTTAACGCCCCGGACTAGCGGGGGCCACAATGAGCAGTTCTTC. Amino acids: CASSLTPRTSGGHNEQFF.

The chain links TRBV7-3 to TRBJ1-1; TRBD1 is a possible D gene (6 bases). The CDR3 sequence is 13 residues long. Germline CDR1 SGHTA, CDR2 FQGTGA. Trimming stripped 4 bases from V and 1 base from J, with 7 bases between. CDR3 loop: CASSSDRNTEAFF. DNA for the CDR3: TGTGCCAGCAGCTCGGACAGGAACACTGAAGCTTTCTTT.

This chain uses TRBV5-1 with TRBJ2-2; unclear D gene. CDR3 length: 16 amino acids. CDR1 SGHRS and CDR2 YFSETQ come from the germline V gene. Trimming removed 2 bases at V and 2 bases at J, with 13 bases between. Written as DNA, the CDR3 is TGCGCCAGCAGCTTAAATGGCGGCGGTAACACCGGGGAGCTGTTTTTT. Residues: CASSLNGGGNTGELFF.

This clone was observed a handful of times. The CDR3 here is CASGTGQGTTYEQYF. DNA of the CDR3: TGCGCCAGCGGGACGGGACAGGGGACTACCTACGAGCAGTACTTC. The V gene is TRBV5-1, the J gene TRBJ2-7; 10 nucleotides line up with TRBD1. The CDR3 length is 15 residues. The germline V gene encodes CDR1 SGHRS and CDR2 YFSETQ. Trimming removed 7 bases from V and 2 bases from J; junction bases left unmatched: 9.

The chain is built from TRBV4-1 and TRBJ2-1; possible D gene TRBD2, 6 bases. CDR3 length equals 16 residues. V was trimmed by 4 bases and J by 5 bases, leaving 18 bases between them. In germline, CDR1 is MGHRA, CDR2 YSYEKL. CDR3 sequence: CASSPRWVAVDNEQFF. CDR3 in DNA: TGCGCCAGCAGCCCGAGATGGGTAGCGGTGGACAATGAGCAGTTCTTC.

V is TRBV19 and J is TRBJ2-1; D ambiguous. CDR1 is LNHDA, CDR2 SQIVND, per germline (reference sequence). The V end lost 6 bases, the J end lost 2 bases, and 8 bases lay between the germline ends. CDR3 size: 13 residues. CDR3 in amino acids: CASRNSAYNEQFF. The DNA of the CDR3 is TGTGCCAGTAGGAACTCTGCCTACAATGAGCAGTTCTTC.